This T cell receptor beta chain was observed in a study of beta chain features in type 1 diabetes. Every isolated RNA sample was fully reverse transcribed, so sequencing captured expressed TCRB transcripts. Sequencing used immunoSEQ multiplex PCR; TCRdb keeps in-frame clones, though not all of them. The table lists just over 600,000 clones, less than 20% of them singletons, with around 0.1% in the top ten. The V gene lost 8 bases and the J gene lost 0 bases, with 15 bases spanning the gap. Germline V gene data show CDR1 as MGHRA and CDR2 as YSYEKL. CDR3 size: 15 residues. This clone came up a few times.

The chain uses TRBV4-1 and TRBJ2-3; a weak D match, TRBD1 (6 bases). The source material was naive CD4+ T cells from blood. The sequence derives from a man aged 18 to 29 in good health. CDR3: CASRSPGHSTDTQYF. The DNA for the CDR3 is TGCGCCAGCCGCTCTCCGGGACATAGCACAGATACGCAGTATTTT.